One sample yielded the 27 T cell receptor beta chains listed below, sequenced in a study of OX40 agonist ivuxolimab in advanced cancers. The assay was immunoSEQ multiplex PCR, and TCRdb's table has in-frame clones only and misses some. This sample has 25,000 to 30,000 clones, with roughly 86% found just once. This material consisted of CD4+ or CD8+ T cells sorted from blood, taken in a trial of the OX40 agonist ivuxolimab. The receptors here all came from an adult with an advanced solid tumor such as melanoma, head and neck, liver or kidney cancer.

The chain links TRBV11-2 to TRBJ2-7; TRBD2 aligns across 7 bases. This CDR3 comprises 19 residues. CDR1 SGHAT and CDR2 FQNNGV come from the germline V gene. The V gene end was trimmed by 1 base and the J gene end by 1 base; junction bases not matched to a gene: 16. The CDR3 protein is CASSLVGGQAASGSYEQYF. DNA for the CDR3: TGTGCCAGCAGCTTAGTGGGAGGGCAGGCTGCAAGTGGATCCTACGAGCAGTACTTC.

The genes are TRBV5-1 and TRBJ1-4; D is unclear. Trimming took 3 bases from V and 3 from J, leaving 12 bases between them. Germline lookup yields CDR1 SGHRS and CDR2 YFSETQ. The CDR3 contains 15 residues. As DNA, the CDR3 is TGCGCCAGCAGCTACTATTACACATCTAATGAAAAACTGTTTTTT. It encodes CASSYYYTSNEKLFF.

The V gene is TRBV6-4, the J gene TRBJ2-7, with D possibly being TRBD2 (5 bases). The germline V gene encodes CDR1 MRHNA and CDR2 SNTAGT. Deletions cut 6 bases from V and 2 bases from J, with 14 bases between. This CDR3 spans 14 amino acids. The CDR3: CASRSRGNTYEQYF. The CDR3 coding sequence is TGTGCCAGCAGGTCGAGAGGGAACACCTACGAGCAGTACTTC.

V is TRBV27 and J is TRBJ1-2; no clear D gene. The V gene lost 1 base and the J gene lost 3 bases, with 9 bases spanning the gap. Germline V gene data show CDR1 as MNHEY and CDR2 as SMNVEV (reference sequence). CDR3 length: 14 residues. This CDR3 reads CASSLFGGDYGYTF. CDR3 sequence (DNA): TGTGCCAGCAGTTTATTTGGTGGCGACTATGGCTACACCTTC.

The V call is TRBV28, the J call TRBJ1-1; D might be TRBD1 (5 bases). With 1 base removed from V and 4 bases from J, the gap between germline ends came to 16 bases. CDR1 is MDHEN and CDR2 is SYDVKM in the germline V gene. The CDR3 is 16 residues long. In DNA, the CDR3 is TGTGCCAGCAGTTTATATAAGGGTCAGGGAAGCACTGAAGCTTTCTTT. Protein: CASSLYKGQGSTEAFF.

In this sample, this clone turned up once. The chain recombines TRBV11-2 with TRBJ2-7; tentatively, D is TRBD1 (5 bases). Trimming removed 4 bases at V and 6 bases at J, with 10 bases between. The CDR3 spans 12 residues. CDR1 and CDR2 from the germline V gene are SGHAT and FQNNGV. The CDR3 is CASSSQGPEQYF. The CDR3, as DNA: TGTGCCAGCAGCTCCCAGGGTCCCGAGCAGTACTTC.

The chain employs TRBV4-3 and TRBJ2-1; 10 bases are a match to TRBD2. The CDR3 is 17 residues long. V lost 1 base and J lost 7; bases outside the gene matches: 10. CDR1 LGHNA and CDR2 YSLEER come from the germline V gene. CDR3 region: CASSQVWLAGVRNEQFF. The CDR3 DNA follows: TGCGCCAGCAGCCAAGTGTGGCTAGCGGGGGTAAGGAATGAGCAGTTCTTC.

V is TRBV5-8 and J is TRBJ2-7; D remains unclear. The CDR3 contains 13 residues. The V and J ends lost 0 bases and 0 bases respectively, with 4 bases between them. Per the germline V gene, CDR1 is SGHTS and CDR2 is YDEGEE. The CDR3 region has the DNA TGTGCCAGCAGCTTGGGGGCCTCCTACGAGCAGTACTTC. Amino acids: CASSLGASYEQYF.

This rearrangement joins TRBV6-6 to TRBJ1-1, with TRBD1 identical over 8 bases. V lost 6 bases to trimming and J lost 8 bases; unmatched junction nucleotides: 8. The CDR3 runs to 13 residues. In germline, CDR1 is MNHNY, CDR2 SVGAGI (reference sequence). The CDR3 DNA follows: TGTGCCAGCAGAGCCGGACAGGGCTTCGAAGCTTTCTTT. Translation: CASRAGQGFEAFF.

This clone was recorded only once. The rearrangement links TRBV6-9 to TRBJ1-6; TRBD1 matches 8 bases. CDR3 length: 17 residues. V dropped 6 bases and J dropped 8; count of bases not matched to a gene: 15. Germline lookup yields CDR1 MNHGY and CDR2 SVAAGI. CDR3 sequence: CASRGQGKKSVDSPLHF. CDR3 in DNA: TGTGCCAGCAGAGGACAGGGAAAAAAGTCAGTTGATTCACCCCTCCACTTT.

The CDR3 sequence: CASGLNPRWDGYEQYF. The CDR3 DNA sequence: TGTGCTAGTGGTTTGAACCCCCGTTGGGACGGCTACGAGCAGTACTTC. This rearrangement joins TRBV12-5 to TRBJ2-7; D tentatively fits TRBD1 or TRBD2 (5 bases each). Trimming pared 2 bases from V and 3 bases from J, leaving 17 bases between. From germline, CDR1 is LGHNT and CDR2 FRNRAP. The length of the CDR3 is 16 residues.

V is TRBV5-6 and J is TRBJ2-4; no clear D. V was trimmed by 2 bases and J by 10 bases, leaving 10 bases between them. The V gene's germline CDR1 is SGHDT and CDR2 YYEEEE. The CDR3 contains 12 residues. The CDR3 protein is CASSFGIRIQYF. The CDR3 nucleotides are TGTGCCAGCAGCTTTGGGATTAGGATTCAGTACTTC. Full variable domain (rest looked up from reference TRBV5-6 and TRBJ2-4): DAGVTQSPTHLIKTRGQQVTLRCSPKSGHDTVSWYQQALGQGPQFIFQYYEEEERQRGNFPDRFSGHQFPNYSSELNVNALLLGDSALYLCASSFGIRIQYFGAGTRLSVL.

CDR3 region: CASSRTSGSTDTQYF. In DNA form, the CDR3 reads TGCGCCAGCAGCCGGACTAGCGGTAGCACAGATACGCAGTATTTT. V gene TRBV4-1 combines with J gene TRBJ2-3; 10 bases map to TRBD2. CDR1 is MGHRA, CDR2 YSYEKL, per germline. Trimming took 4 bases from V and 0 from J; bases not matched to a gene: 1. The CDR3 totals 15 residues.

This clone was seen more than once but under ten times. The chain has TRBV5-1 and TRBJ2-6, with D perhaps given as TRBD1 or TRBD2 (5 bases each). CDR1 is SGHRS, CDR2 YFSETQ, per germline. The CDR3 is made up of 17 amino acids. Trimming left V 7 bases short and J 0 bases short, with 17 bases between. The CDR3 reads CASGRGVISSGANVLTF. The CDR3 bases are TGCGCCAGCGGCCGGGGCGTCATATCCTCTGGGGCCAACGTCCTGACTTTC.

This clone was recorded once. The chain carries TRBV29-1 and TRBJ2-1, with D perhaps TRBD2 (5 bases). In germline, CDR1 is SQVTM, CDR2 ANQGSEA. Trimming pared 6 bases from V and 10 bases from J, leaving 16 bases between. The CDR3 has 12 residues. The CDR3 DNA reads as TGCAGCGTATCGGACGGAGCGGCGGAGCAGTTCTTC. Protein sequence: CSVSDGAAEQFF.

The V gene is TRBV2, the J gene TRBJ2-3, with D tentatively TRBD2 (6 bases). The V gene's germline CDR1 is SNHLY and CDR2 FYNNEI. The V and J ends lost 6 bases and 0 bases respectively, with 22 bases between them. CDR3 length equals 18 residues. CDR3 sequence reads: CASRLNVGGAGSTDTQYF. The CDR3 nucleotides read TGTGCCAGCAGGCTGAACGTGGGGGGAGCGGGTAGCACAGATACGCAGTATTTT.

V is TRBV13 and J is TRBJ2-1; 12 nucleotides match TRBD1. The germline V gene encodes CDR1 PRHDT and CDR2 FYEKMQ (reference sequence). This CDR3 is built from 13 residues. The J segment lost 9 bases and the V segment lost 5 bases, leaving 2 bases of the junction unmatched. In nucleotides, the CDR3 is TGTGCCAGCAGCGGGACAGGGGGCATTGAGCAGTTCTTC. Its protein product is CASSGTGGIEQFF.

This clone showed up just once. The chain links TRBV10-3 to TRBJ1-3; D uncertain. Trimming stripped 10 bases from V and 0 bases from J, with 7 bases between. Germline V lookup: CDR1 ENHRY, CDR2 SYGVKD. The CDR3 length is 12 residues. Written as DNA, the CDR3 is TGTGCCACCCTTTACTCTGGAAACACCATATATTTT. Translation gives CATLYSGNTIYF.

The V and J genes are TRBV25-1 and TRBJ2-3; D is perhaps TRBD2 (7 bases). V was cut by 1 base and J by 1 base, with 15 bases left in between. CDR3 length: 17 residues. The germline V gene encodes CDR1 MGHDK and CDR2 SYGVNS. The CDR3 region is CASSEWLGGQGTDTQYF. In DNA form, the CDR3 reads TGTGCCAGCAGTGAATGGCTCGGGGGGCAGGGCACAGATACGCAGTATTTT.

V is TRBV18 and J is TRBJ2-1, with no clear D. With 3 bases removed from V and 4 bases from J, the gap between germline ends came to 19 bases. Germline V gene lookup returns CDR1 KGHSH and CDR2 LQKENI. This CDR3 has 17 amino acids. In DNA form, the CDR3 reads TGTGCCAGCTCACCTCCGGCGACAAGCTCTGTTTACAATGAGCAGTTCTTC. This codes for CASSPPATSSVYNEQFF.

The J gene is TRBJ2-3, the V gene TRBV11-3, with D maybe TRBD1 (5 bases). Germline CDR1 and CDR2: SGHNT and YENEEA. The CDR3 is 14 amino acids. V lost 5 bases and J 2 bases, leaving 11 bases between the germline ends. The CDR3 DNA reads TGTGCCAGCAGCCCGCAGGGCCCCACAGATACGCAGTATTTT. Protein: CASSPQGPTDTQYF.

This clone was detected a few times. V and J are TRBV19 and TRBJ2-1; 8 nucleotides agree with TRBD1. The CDR3 totals 15 residues. The germline CDR1 and CDR2 sequences are LNHDA and SQIVND (reference sequence). Trimming cost V 8 bases and J 5 bases; bases outside gene matches: 11. CDR3 DNA sequence: TGTGCCAGTTCAACAGCAGGGGGCTCAGACAATGAGCAGTTCTTC. Its translation: CASSTAGGSDNEQFF.

The V gene is TRBV6-5, the J gene TRBJ1-1, with D maybe TRBD1 (5 bases). CDR1 is MNHEY and CDR2 is SVGAGI in the germline V gene. Trimming stripped 2 bases from V and 4 bases from J, with 8 bases between. The CDR3 has 13 residues. Written as DNA, the CDR3 is TGTGCCAGCAGTTACGTCGGGGGCACTGAAGCTTTCTTT. Residues: CASSYVGGTEAFF.

The V gene is TRBV11-3, the J gene TRBJ2-5; D may be TRBD1 (5 bases). V gave up 2 bases and J gave up 2 bases, with 15 bases separating them. This CDR3 region has 16 residues. Germline CDR1 SGHNT, CDR2 YENEEA. DNA of the CDR3: TGTGCCAGCAGCTTATGGGGCAGCAACTCGCAAGAGACCCAGTACTTC. It specifies CASSLWGSNSQETQYF.

The chain carries TRBV6-5 and TRBJ2-2, with D perhaps matching TRBD1 (6 bases). This CDR3 has 14 residues. CDR1 is MNHEY and CDR2 is SVGAGI in the germline V gene. The V gene lost 6 bases and the J gene lost 3 bases, with 11 bases spanning the gap. CDR3 residues: CASSGQIDTGELFF. The CDR3 bases are TGTGCCAGCAGCGGACAGATAGACACCGGGGAGCTGTTTTTT.

This sequence joins TRBV11-2 and TRBJ1-4, with a tentative D call TRBD1 (5 bases). The CDR3 has 16 residues. V lost 2 bases to trimming and J lost 0 bases, with 10 bases between them. Germline V gene lookup returns CDR1 SGHAT and CDR2 FQNNGV. CDR3 residues: CASSLLEGTTNEKLFF. CDR3 in DNA: TGTGCCAGCAGCTTATTGGAGGGGACAACTAATGAAAAACTGTTTTTT.

The chain employs TRBV6-6 and TRBJ1-4, with 9 bases aligning to TRBD1. The J segment lost 7 bases and the V segment lost 2 bases, leaving 8 bases of the junction unmatched. The CDR3 totals 16 residues. CDR1 is MNHNY, CDR2 SVGAGI, per germline (reference sequence). The CDR3 coding sequence is TGTGCCAGCAGTTACATAACAGGGGGCGCGGGTGAAAAACTGTTTTTT. It codes for CASSYITGGAGEKLFF.